This is a list of T cell receptor beta chains from one sample in a study of blood T cell repertoires in COVID-19. TCRdb's table, derived via immunoSEQ multiplex PCR, lists solely in-frame clones and lacks some. The data contain 62,000 or so clones, 88% of them singletons. Sequencing was carried out using peripheral blood. These receptors were collected from a human donor in a cohort sampled during active COVID-19. CDR3s include the opening cysteine and the closing phenylalanine or tryptophan. D genes are given only for firm matches. Clone size is stated in some rows and not others, as once, few, many or a class when expanded.

J gene | D gene | V gene | clone size | CDR3 protein | CDR3 DNA
TRBJ1-1 | - | TRBV20-1 | - | CSARGGFEAFF | TGCAGTGCGCGCGGGGGGTTTGAAGCTTTCTTT
TRBJ2-1 | - | TRBV14 | few | CASSQAGTPNNEQFF | TGTGCCAGCAGCCAAGCCGGGACACCAAACAATGAGCAGTTCTTC
TRBJ1-5 | TRBD1 | TRBV6-5 | - | CASRNRGNSNQPQHF | TGTGCCAGCAGAAACAGGGGGAATAGCAATCAGCCCCAGCATTTT
TRBJ1-5 | TRBD1 | TRBV4-2 | - | CASSQDRAGQPQHF | TGTGCCAGCAGCCAGGACAGGGCTGGTCAGCCCCAGCATTTT
TRBJ2-5 | TRBD2 | TRBV4-2 | - | CASSQADSGVETQYF | TGTGCCAGCAGCCAAGCGGATAGCGGGGTTGAGACCCAGTACTTC
TRBJ2-7 | TRBD1 | TRBV5-1 | - | CASSPGQGFGEKQYF | TGCGCCAGCAGCCCGGGACAGGGGTTTGGAGAGAAGCAGTACTTC
TRBJ2-2 | TRBD1 | TRBV10-1 | - | CASSARQGVTGELFF | TGCGCCAGCAGTGCCCGACAGGGCGTCACCGGGGAGCTGTTTTTT
TRBJ2-3 | - | TRBV6-6 | once | CASSYQGDTQYF | TGTGCCAGCAGTTACCAGGGAGATACGCAGTATTTT
TRBJ2-5 | TRBD1 | TRBV7-6 | - | CASSPERTGRETQYF | TGTGCCAGCAGCCCGGAGCGGACAGGGAGGGAGACCCAGTACTTC
TRBJ1-6 | - | TRBV27 | - | CASSRQASSYNSPLHF | TGTGCCAGCAGTCGACAGGCGAGCTCCTATAATTCACCCCTCCACTTT
TRBJ2-2 | TRBD2 | TRBV28 | once | CASSSSSGVAGVPGELFF | TGTGCCAGCAGTTCATCCTCGGGGGTAGCGGGAGTCCCCGGGGAGCTGTTTTTT
TRBJ2-7 | TRBD1 | TRBV6-6 | - | CASSSLRDRGRREQYF | TGTGCCAGCAGTTCCCTTAGGGACAGGGGGCGCCGGGAGCAGTACTTC
TRBJ1-2 | TRBD1 | TRBV5-1 | once | CASSPGQANYGYTF | TGCGCCAGCAGCCCGGGACAGGCTAACTATGGCTACACCTTC
TRBJ2-1 | - | TRBV6-6 | - | CASSSGFPYNEQFF | TGTGCCAGCAGTTCAGGGTTCCCTTACAATGAGCAGTTCTTC
TRBJ2-7 | - | TRBV5-1 | - | CASSLAPGQGVSYEQYF | TGCGCCAGCAGCTTGGCCCCGGGACAAGGGGTCTCGTACGAGCAGTACTTC
TRBJ1-2 | TRBD1 | TRBV5-4 | - | CASSLVDRVNYGYTF | TGTGCCAGCAGCTTGGTTGACAGGGTGAACTATGGCTACACCTTC
TRBJ2-7 | TRBD1 | TRBV12-3/TRBV12-4 | - | CASSPGQGYEQYF | TGTGCCAGCAGTCCGGGACAGGGCTACGAGCAGTACTTC
TRBJ2-3 | TRBD2 | TRBV25-1 | once | CASSGGLAGVSDTQYF | TGTGCCAGCAGTGGGGGACTGGCGGGAGTGTCAGATACGCAGTATTTT
TRBJ2-3 | - | TRBV5-1 | few | CASSLAGVITTDTQYF | TGCGCCAGCAGCTTGGCGGGGGTAATCACCACAGATACGCAGTATTTT
TRBJ2-5 | TRBD2 | TRBV28 | - | CASSFVHSGPSGRLGKETQYF | TGTGCCAGCAGTTTCGTCCACAGCGGGCCTAGCGGGAGGTTGGGGAAAGAGACCCAGTACTTC